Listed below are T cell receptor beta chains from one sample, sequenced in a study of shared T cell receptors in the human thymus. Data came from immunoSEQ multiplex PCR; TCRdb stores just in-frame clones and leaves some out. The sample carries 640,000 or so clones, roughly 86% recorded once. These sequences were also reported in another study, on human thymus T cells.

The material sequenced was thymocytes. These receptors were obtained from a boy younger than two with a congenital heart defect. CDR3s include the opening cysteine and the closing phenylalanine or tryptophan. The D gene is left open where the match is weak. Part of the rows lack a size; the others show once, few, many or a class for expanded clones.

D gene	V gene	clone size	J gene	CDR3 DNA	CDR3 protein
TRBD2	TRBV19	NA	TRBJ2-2	TGTGCCAGTGGGAGGGCTCCCGGGGAGCTGTTTTTT	CASGRAPGELFF
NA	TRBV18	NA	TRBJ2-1	TGTGCCAGCTCACCACCGTCAGGGGCAACCGAGGTGAATGAGCAGTTCTTC	CASSPPSGATEVNEQFF
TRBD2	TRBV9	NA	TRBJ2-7	TGTGCCAGCAGCGTAGGCGGGGGGGAAGTCGAGCAGTACTTC	CASSVGGGEVEQYF
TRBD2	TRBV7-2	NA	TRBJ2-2	TGTGCCAGCAGCTTAGTAGTACTAGCGGGGGATTACACCGGGGAGCTGTTTTTT	CASSLVVLAGDYTGELFF
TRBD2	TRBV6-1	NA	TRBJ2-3	TGTGCCAGCAGTGAGACGGGACTAGCGGGGCTTAGCACAGATACGCAGTATTTT	CASSETGLAGLSTDTQYF
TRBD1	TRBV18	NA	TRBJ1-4	TGTGCCAGCTCATCCGCAGGGGGCACTAATGAAAAACTGTTTTTT	CASSSAGGTNEKLFF
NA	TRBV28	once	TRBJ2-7	TGTGCCAGCAGTTGGTTTGGGCTCTCCGAGCAGTACTTC	CASSWFGLSEQYF
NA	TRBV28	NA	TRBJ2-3	TGTGCCAGCAGCCGGACACAAACGTTCACAGATACGCAGTATTTT	CASSRTQTFTDTQYF
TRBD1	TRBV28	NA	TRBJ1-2	TGTGCCAGCAGTCCGCTGGGGACAGGGGGTAGGGGACATGGCTACACCTTC	CASSPLGTGGRGHGYTF
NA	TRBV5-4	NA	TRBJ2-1	TGTGCCAGCAGCTTGAAACAGGACAATGAGCAGTTCTTC	CASSLKQDNEQFF
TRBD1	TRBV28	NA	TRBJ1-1	TGTGCCAGCAGTTTCCCAAGTCCCCAGGGGGCGCACACTGAAGCTTTCTTT	CASSFPSPQGAHTEAFF
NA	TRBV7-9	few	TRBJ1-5	TGTGCCAGCAGTCCCGACAGGAGTGACAATCAGCCCCAGCATTTT	CASSPDRSDNQPQHF
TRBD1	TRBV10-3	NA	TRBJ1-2	TGTGCCATCAGTGAAGGGACAGGGGACTATGGCTACACCTTC	CAISEGTGDYGYTF
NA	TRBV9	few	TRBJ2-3	TGTGCCAGCAGCGTAAAACGGAGCACAGATACGCAGTATTTT	CASSVKRSTDTQYF
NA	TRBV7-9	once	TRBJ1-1	TGTGCCAGCAGCTCGACGGGGGATAGGATGAACACTGAAGCTTTCTTT	CASSSTGDRMNTEAFF
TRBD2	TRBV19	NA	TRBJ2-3	TGTGCCAGTAGTATAGATGCCAGCGGGAAAACAGATACGCAGTATTTT	CASSIDASGKTDTQYF
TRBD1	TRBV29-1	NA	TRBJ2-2	TGCAGCGCCTTCAACAGGGGATCAGTGGCGAACACCGGGGAGCTGTTTTTT	CSAFNRGSVANTGELFF
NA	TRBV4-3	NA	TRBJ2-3	TGCGCCAGCAGCCAAGTGGACGCGCGGACTAGCACAGATACGCAGTATTTT	CASSQVDARTSTDTQYF
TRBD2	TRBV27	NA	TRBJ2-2	TGTGCCAGCAGTCCATGGACTAGCGGGAGAACCGGGGAGCTGTTTTTT	CASSPWTSGRTGELFF
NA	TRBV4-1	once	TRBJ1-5	TGCGCCAGCAGCCAAGAACCGGGTCCCAGCCAGCCCCAGCATTTT	CASSQEPGPSQPQHF
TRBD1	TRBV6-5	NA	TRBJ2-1	TGTGCCAGCAGCCCTTCGGGGACAGGGGAAGGGGAGCAGTTCTTC	CASSPSGTGEGEQFF
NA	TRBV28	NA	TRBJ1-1	TGTGCCAGCAGTCGCATGGACTCCTTTGGGACTGAAGCTTTCTTT	CASSRMDSFGTEAFF
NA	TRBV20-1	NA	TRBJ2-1	TGCAGTGCTCCGCTAGGTCGGGAGCAGTTCTTC	CSAPLGREQFF
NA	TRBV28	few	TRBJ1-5	TGTGCCAGCATAGGGGGGGGTTTTCAGCCCCAGCATTTT	CASIGGGFQPQHF
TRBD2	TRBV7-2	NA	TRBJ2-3	TGTGCCAGCAGCTTAGGCCCCGGGACTAGCGGGGGGCGGGGAGATACGCAGTATTTT	CASSLGPGTSGGRGDTQYF
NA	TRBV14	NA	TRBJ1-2	TGTGCCAGCAGCCAAGGCGGCGGCCATAACTATGGCTACACCTTC	CASSQGGGHNYGYTF
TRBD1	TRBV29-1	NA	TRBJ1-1	TGCAGCGTACGACAGGGCGACACTGAAGCTTTCTTT	CSVRQGDTEAFF
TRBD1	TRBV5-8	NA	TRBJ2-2	TGTGCCAGCATTCTTTCCCGGACAGGCGAAAACACCGGGGAGCTGTTTTTT	CASILSRTGENTGELFF
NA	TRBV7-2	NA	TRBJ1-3	TGTGCCAGCAGCTTAGGCGTCTCTGGAAACACCATATATTTT	CASSLGVSGNTIYF
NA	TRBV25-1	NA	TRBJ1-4	TGTGCCAGCAGTGAAAATAGAGGCGGGGAAAAACTGTTTTTT	CASSENRGGEKLFF
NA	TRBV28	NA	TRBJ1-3	TGTGCCAGCAGTCTACAACAGGGCTCTGGAAACACCATATATTTT	CASSLQQGSGNTIYF
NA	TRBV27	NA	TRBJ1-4	TGTGCCAGCAGTTTATCCCGGGGAGGGGGAGGGGAAAAACTGTTTTTT	CASSLSRGGGGEKLFF
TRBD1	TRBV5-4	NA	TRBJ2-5	TGTGCCAGCAGCTTCGGGGACAGGGGCGACCAAGAGACCCAGTACTTC	CASSFGDRGDQETQYF
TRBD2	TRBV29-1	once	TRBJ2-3	TGCAGCGTTGAGGTGCCGCGGGGGGGTATAACAGATACGCAGTATTTT	CSVEVPRGGITDTQYF
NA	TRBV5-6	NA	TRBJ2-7	TGTGCCAGCAGCTTGCCCCAGGGACAACTCTCCTACGAGCAGTACTTC	CASSLPQGQLSYEQYF
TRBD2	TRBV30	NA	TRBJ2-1	TGTGCCTGGAGTGTGGGAGCGGGGGTCTACAATGAGCAGTTCTTC	CAWSVGAGVYNEQFF
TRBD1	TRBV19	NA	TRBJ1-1	TGTGCCAGTAGTACGGGACAGCTGAACACTGAAGCTTTCTTT	CASSTGQLNTEAFF
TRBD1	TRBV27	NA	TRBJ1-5	TGTGCCAGCCGGGACAGGGATGGCAATCAGCCCCAGCATTTT	CASRDRDGNQPQHF
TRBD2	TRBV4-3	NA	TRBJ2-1	TGCGCCAGCAGCCAAGAGGGTCGGCTAGCGGGGTGGGGGGCGATCCATAATGAGCAGTTCTTC	CASSQEGRLAGWGAIHNEQFF
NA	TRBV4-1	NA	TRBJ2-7	TGCGCCAGCAGCCAAGAACCGGGACTGGGAGGATGGGGCTCCTACGAGCAGTACTTC	CASSQEPGLGGWGSYEQYF
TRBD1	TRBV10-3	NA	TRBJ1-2	TGTGCCATCAGTGAGAGGCAGGGGGACTATGGCTACACCTTC	CAISERQGDYGYTF
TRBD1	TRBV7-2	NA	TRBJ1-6	TGTGCCAGCAGCTTCGGGGACAGGGGCTATAATTCACCCCTCCACTTT	CASSFGDRGYNSPLHF